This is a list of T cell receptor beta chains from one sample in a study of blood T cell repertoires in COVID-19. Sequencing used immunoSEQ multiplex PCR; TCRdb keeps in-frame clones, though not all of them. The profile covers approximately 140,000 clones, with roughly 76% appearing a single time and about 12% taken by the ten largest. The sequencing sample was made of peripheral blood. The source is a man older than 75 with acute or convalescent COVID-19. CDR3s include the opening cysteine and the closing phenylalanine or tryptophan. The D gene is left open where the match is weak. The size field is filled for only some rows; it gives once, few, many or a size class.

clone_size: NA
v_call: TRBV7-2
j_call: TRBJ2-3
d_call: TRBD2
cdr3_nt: TGTGCCAGCAGCTCGCCCGGGGGGTTGCGGACAGATACGCAGTATTTT
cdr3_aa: CASSSPGGLRTDTQYF

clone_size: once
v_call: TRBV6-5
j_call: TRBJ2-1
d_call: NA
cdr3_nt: TGTGCCAGCAACGGGGTGGGGAATGAGCAGTTCTTC
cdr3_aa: CASNGVGNEQFF

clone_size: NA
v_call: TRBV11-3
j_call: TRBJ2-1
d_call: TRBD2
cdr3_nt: TGTGCCAGCAGTCCCCGGGGGGTGGGTAACAATGAGCAGTTCTTC
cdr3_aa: CASSPRGVGNNEQFF

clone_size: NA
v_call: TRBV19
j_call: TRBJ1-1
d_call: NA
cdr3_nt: TGTGCCAGTAGGCCCCACGGCGGGGGCACTGAAGCTTTCTTT
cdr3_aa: CASRPHGGGTEAFF

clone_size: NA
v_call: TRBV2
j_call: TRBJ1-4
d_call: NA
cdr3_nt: TGTGCCAGCAGTCTCCTTCAGGGGTCGAATGAAAAACTGTTTTTT
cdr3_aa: CASSLLQGSNEKLFF

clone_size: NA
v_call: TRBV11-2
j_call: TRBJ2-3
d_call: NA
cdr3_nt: TGTGCCAGCAGCTTAGGAGATGGGCGCACAGATACGCAGTATTTT
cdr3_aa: CASSLGDGRTDTQYF

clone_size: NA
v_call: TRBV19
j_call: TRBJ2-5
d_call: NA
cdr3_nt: TGTGCCAGTCGACAGGCAGTCCGTGGGGTAGAACAAGAGACCCAGTACTTC
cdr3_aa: CASRQAVRGVEQETQYF

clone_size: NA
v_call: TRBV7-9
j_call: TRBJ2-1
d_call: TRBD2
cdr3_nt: TGTGCCAGCAGCGCGGGACTAGCGGGGGGCTATGAGCAGTTCTTC
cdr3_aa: CASSAGLAGGYEQFF

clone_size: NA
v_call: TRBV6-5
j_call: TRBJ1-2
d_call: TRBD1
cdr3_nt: TGTGCCAGCAGTACGGACAGGGTTAGGGGCTACACCTTC
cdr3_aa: CASSTDRVRGYTF

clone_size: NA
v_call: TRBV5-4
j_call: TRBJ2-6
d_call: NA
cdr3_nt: TGTGCCAGCAGCTTGACAGTTGCCTCATCTGGGGCCAACGTCCTGACTTTC
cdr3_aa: CASSLTVASSGANVLTF

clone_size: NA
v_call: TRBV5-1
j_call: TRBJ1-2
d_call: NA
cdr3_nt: TGCGCCAGCAGCGTCGGGAGGGGAGTGCGCTATGGCTACACCTTC
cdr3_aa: CASSVGRGVRYGYTF

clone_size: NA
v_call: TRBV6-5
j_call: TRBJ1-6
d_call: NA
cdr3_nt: TGTGCCAGCAGTTCGAGGGATAATTCACCCCTCCACTTT
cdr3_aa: CASSSRDNSPLHF

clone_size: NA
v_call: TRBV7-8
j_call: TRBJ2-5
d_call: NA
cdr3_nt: TGTGCCAGCAGCTTAAGGAGGGGGCGAGGGGAGACCCAGTACTTC
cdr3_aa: CASSLRRGRGETQYF

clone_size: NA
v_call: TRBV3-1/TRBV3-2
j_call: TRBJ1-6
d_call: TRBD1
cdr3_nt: TGTGCCAGCAGCCGGGGACAGGGGAATTCACCCCTCCACTTT
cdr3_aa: CASSRGQGNSPLHF

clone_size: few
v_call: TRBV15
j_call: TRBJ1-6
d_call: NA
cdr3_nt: TGTGCCACCAGCAGAGATGGCAGGGCTAATTCACCCCTCCACTTT
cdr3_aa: CATSRDGRANSPLHF

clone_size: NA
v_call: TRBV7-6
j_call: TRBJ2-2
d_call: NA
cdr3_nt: TGTGCCAGCAACCCACGCGGAAGCGGGGAGCTGTTTTTT
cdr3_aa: CASNPRGSGELFF

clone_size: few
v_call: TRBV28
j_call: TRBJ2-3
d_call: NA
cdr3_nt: TGTGCCAGCAGTTTAGTAACAGGGCTAGGGTATTTT
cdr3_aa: CASSLVTGLGYF

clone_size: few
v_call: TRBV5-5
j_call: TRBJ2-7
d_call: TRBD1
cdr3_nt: TGTGCCAGCAGCTTAGGACCCGGGGACAGATACTACGAGCAGTACTTC
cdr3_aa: CASSLGPGDRYYEQYF

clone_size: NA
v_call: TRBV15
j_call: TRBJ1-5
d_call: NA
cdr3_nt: TGTGCCACCAGCAGAGATTCGGGGGTGAGCAATCAGCCCCAGCATTTT
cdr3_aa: CATSRDSGVSNQPQHF

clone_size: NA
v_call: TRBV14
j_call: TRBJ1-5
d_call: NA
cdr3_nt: TGTGCCAGCAGCCCGAGCGGGGGAAAGCGCTTATATGGCAATCAGCCCCAGCATTTT
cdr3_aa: CASSPSGGKRLYGNQPQHF

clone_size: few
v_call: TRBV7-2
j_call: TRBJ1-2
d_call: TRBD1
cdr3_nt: TGTGCCAGCAGCTGGCGGACGGGACAGGGGACCTATGGCTACACCTTC
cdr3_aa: CASSWRTGQGTYGYTF

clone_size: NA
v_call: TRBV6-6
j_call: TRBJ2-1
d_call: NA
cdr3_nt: TGTGCCAGCAGCCTAGACTATGAGCAGTTCTTC
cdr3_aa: CASSLDYEQFF

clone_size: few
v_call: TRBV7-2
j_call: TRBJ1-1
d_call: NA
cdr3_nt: TGTGCCAGCAGCTTAGGGGCAGGGGCCACTGAAGCTTTCTTT
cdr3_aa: CASSLGAGATEAFF

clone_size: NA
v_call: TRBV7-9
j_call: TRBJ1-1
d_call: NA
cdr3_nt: TGTGCCAGCAGCCGCGGAGGGACGGACACTGAAGCTTTCTTT
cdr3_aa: CASSRGGTDTEAFF

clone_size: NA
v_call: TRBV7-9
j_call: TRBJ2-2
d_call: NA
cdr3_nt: TGTGCCAGCAGCCTCCCGGCGGGGACCGCCGTAGGGGAGCTGTTTTTT
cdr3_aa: CASSLPAGTAVGELFF

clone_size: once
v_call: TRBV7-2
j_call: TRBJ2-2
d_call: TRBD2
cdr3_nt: TGTGCCAGCGGGGCTAGCGGGGGGCCTAGGCTCACCGGGGAGCTGTTTTTT
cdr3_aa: CASGASGGPRLTGELFF

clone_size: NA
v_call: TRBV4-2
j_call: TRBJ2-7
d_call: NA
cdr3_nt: TGTGCCAGCAGCCAAGATGCAAGCAGGGGCCCTACCTACGAGCAGTACTTC
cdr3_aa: CASSQDASRGPTYEQYF

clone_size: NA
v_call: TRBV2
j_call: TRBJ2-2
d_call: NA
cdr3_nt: TGTGCCAGCAGTGTTGAGGCTTACCAGAACACCGGGGAGCTGTTTTTT
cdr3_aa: CASSVEAYQNTGELFF

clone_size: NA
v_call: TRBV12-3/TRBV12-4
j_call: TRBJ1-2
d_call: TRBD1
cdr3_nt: TGTGCCACCTCACAGGGGGCGTCTGGCTACACCTTC
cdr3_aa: CATSQGASGYTF

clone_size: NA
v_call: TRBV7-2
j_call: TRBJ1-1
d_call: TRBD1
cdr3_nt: TGTGCCAGCAGCGGACAGACAGGGGGATACACTGAAGCTTTCTTT
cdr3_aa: CASSGQTGGYTEAFF

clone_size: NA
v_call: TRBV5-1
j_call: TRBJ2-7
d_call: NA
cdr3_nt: TGCGCCAGCAGCTCGCGAGTCTCTACCTACGAGCAGTACTTC
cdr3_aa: CASSSRVSTYEQYF

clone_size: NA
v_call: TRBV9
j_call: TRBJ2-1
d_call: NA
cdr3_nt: TGTGCCAGCAGCGTCCCACTAGCCGGGTATGAGCAGTTCTTC
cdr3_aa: CASSVPLAGYEQFF

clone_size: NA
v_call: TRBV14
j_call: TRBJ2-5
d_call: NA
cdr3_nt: TGTGCCAGCAGCTTCAGGGGATGGGAGACCCAGTACTTC
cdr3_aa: CASSFRGWETQYF

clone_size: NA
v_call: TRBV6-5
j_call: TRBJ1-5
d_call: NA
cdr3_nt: TGTGCCAGCAGTCCGGTATCTAGACGGGGTCAGCCCCAGCATTTT
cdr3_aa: CASSPVSRRGQPQHF

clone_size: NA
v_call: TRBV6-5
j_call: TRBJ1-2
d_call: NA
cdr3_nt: TGTGCCAGCAGTTACTCGAGCATTGGAGTAGGTGGCTACACCTTC
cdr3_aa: CASSYSSIGVGGYTF

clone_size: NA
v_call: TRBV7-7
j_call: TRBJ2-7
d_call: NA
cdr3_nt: TGTGCCAGCAGCTTAGTATCGGGATCCGAGCAGTACTTC
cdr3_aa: CASSLVSGSEQYF

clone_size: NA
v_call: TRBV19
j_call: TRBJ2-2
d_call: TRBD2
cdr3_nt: TGTGCCAGTAGTATGGCTAGCGGGGGGGACACCGGGGAGCTGTTTTTT
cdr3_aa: CASSMASGGDTGELFF

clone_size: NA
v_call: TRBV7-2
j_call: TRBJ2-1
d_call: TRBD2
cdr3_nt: TGTGCCAGCAGCCTCTCTAGCATCGGGGGGAATGAGCAGTTCTTC
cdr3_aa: CASSLSSIGGNEQFF

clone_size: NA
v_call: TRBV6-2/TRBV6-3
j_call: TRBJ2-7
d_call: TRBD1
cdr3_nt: TGTGCCAGCAGTTCGCGCGGGACAGGGGGCTACGAGCAGTACTTC
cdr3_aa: CASSSRGTGGYEQYF

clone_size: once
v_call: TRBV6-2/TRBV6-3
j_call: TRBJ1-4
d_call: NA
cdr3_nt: TGTGCCAGCAGCCGCTACTACAGGGACAAAGCTAATGAAAAACTGTTTTTT
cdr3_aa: CASSRYYRDKANEKLFF

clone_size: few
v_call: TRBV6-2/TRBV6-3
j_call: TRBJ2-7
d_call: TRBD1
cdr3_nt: TGTGCCAGCAGTTACTCGGGACAGATCTACGAGCAGTACTTC
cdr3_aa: CASSYSGQIYEQYF

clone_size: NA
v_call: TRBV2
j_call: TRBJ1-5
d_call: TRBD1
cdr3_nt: TGTGCCAGCAGTGTACAGGGGAATTCGCGCAATCAGCCCCAGCATTTT
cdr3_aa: CASSVQGNSRNQPQHF

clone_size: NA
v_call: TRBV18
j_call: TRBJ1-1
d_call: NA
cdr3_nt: TGTGCCAGCTCACCACCCACCTCGAGGAAGGGGCACACTGAAGCTTTCTTT
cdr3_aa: CASSPPTSRKGHTEAFF

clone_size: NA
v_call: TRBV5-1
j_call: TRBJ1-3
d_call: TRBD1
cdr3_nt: TGCGCCAGCAGCTGGGGGACAGGGGGCACTGGAAACACCATATATTTT
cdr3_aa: CASSWGTGGTGNTIYF

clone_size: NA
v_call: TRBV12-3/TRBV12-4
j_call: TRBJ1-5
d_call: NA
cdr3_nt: TGTGCCAGCAGTTCCATATCGGGGCCCCAGCATTTT
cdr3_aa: CASSSISGPQHF

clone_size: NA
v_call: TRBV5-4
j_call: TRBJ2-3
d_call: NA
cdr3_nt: TGTGCCAGCAGCAGACGACAGCTGGATACAGATACGCAGTATTTT
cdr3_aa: CASSRRQLDTDTQYF

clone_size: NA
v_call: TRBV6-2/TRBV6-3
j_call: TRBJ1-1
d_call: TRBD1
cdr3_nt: TGTGCCAGCAGCAACAGGGGGAACACTGAAGCTTTCTTT
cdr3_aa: CASSNRGNTEAFF

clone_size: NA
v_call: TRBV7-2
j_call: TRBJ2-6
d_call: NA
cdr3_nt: TGTGCCAGCAGTCCGGGGGGCGGGGGCTCCCCCGGGGCCAACGTCCTGACTTTC
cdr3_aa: CASSPGGGGSPGANVLTF

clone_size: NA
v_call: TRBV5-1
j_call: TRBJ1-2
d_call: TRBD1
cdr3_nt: TGCGCCAGCAGCTTGGGGCTTCCCGGGACAGACGCTCGTAACTATGGCTACACCTTC
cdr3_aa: CASSLGLPGTDARNYGYTF

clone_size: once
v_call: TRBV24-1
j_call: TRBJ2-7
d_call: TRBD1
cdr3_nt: TGTGCCACCAGTGATCCCGGACAGGAAAACTCCTACGAGCAGTACTTC
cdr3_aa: CATSDPGQENSYEQYF

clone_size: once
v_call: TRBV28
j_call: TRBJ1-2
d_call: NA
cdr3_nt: TGTGCCAGCAAAACGACCGACTTGAGTAACTATGGCTACACCTTC
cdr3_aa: CASKTTDLSNYGYTF

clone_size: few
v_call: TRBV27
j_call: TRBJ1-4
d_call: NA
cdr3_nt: TGTGCCAGCAGTTTACGGAAAACAGGGAAACTGTTTTTT
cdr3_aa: CASSLRKTGKLFF

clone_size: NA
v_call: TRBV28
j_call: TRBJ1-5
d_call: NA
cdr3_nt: TGTGCCAGCAGGGCCCCAGGGAATCAGCCCCAGCATTTT
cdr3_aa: CASRAPGNQPQHF